This T cell receptor (beta chain) stems from a study of T cell responses to AZD1222 COVID-19 vaccine. Study summary: Second doses at about 4 or about 12 weeks were pooled. Whole-study results and caveats: At study baseline, merely five or six AZD1222 recipients were seropositive. Most donors were white British and more were female, and clonal diversity was possibly underestimated.

The CDR3 is 14 amino acids. Germline lookup yields CDR1 SEHNR and CDR2 FQNEAQ (reference sequence). V lost 1 base and J 4 bases, leaving 10 bases between the germline ends. Some clones are missing from TCRdb's copy, which holds only in-frame ones; the method was immunoSEQ multiplex PCR. The sample includes about 99,000 clones, 87% of them seen just once. As concerns this clone: Its antigen remains unidentified.

The specimen comprised peripheral blood, sampled on day 0 of AZD1222 vaccination. This chain joins TRBV7-9 and TRBJ2-5, with D perhaps matching TRBD1 (6 bases). The TCR comes from an adult in good health. The CDR3 DNA is TGTGCCAGCAGCTTAGGGGGGCGGGTAGAGACCCAGTACTTC. Amino acids: CASSLGGRVETQYF.